A single T cell receptor beta chain is shown here with its context. Its antigen is unidentified. A modified ARM-PCR protocol with three rounds of nested PCR amplified TCRbeta. Using its own MiXCR run on the multiplex PCR reads, TCRdb lists one record per CDR3 protein. The sample yields 200,000 to 250,000 distinct CDR3 sequences, 71% seen once. This sample is part of a study of tumor and adjacent non-tumor tissue in lung cancer. Study-level findings and limits: Compared with tumor, normal lung showed significantly lower TCR diversity.

This sample's RNA came from whole unsorted tissue. The sample was lung tumor tissue. The receptor's source is a man aged 55 to 70 with non-small cell lung cancer.

CDR3 in DNA: TGCGCCAGCAGCTTGGTCCGCTCGGGGAGCACAGATACGCAGTATTTT. Protein sequence: CASSLVRSGSTDTQYF. This rearrangement joins TRBV5-1 to TRBJ2-3, with D tentatively TRBD2 (5 bases). V shed 0 bases and J shed 0 bases, with 11 bases lying between them. This CDR3 spans 16 amino acids. The V gene's germline CDR1 is SGHRS and CDR2 YFSETQ.